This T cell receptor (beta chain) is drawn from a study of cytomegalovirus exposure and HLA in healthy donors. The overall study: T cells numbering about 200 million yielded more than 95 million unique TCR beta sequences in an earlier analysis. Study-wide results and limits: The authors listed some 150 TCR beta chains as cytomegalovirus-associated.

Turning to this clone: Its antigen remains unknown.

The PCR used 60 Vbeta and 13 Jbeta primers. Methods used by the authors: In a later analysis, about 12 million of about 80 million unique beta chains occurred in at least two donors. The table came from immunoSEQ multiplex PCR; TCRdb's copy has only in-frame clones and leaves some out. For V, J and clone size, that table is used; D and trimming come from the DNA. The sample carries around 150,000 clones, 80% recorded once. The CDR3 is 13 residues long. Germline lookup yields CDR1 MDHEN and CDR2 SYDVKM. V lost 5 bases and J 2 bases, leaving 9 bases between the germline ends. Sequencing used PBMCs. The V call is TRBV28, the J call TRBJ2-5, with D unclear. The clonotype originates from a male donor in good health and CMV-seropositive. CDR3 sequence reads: CASSKQIQETQYF. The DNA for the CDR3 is TGTGCCAGCAGTAAACAGATTCAAGAGACCCAGTACTTC. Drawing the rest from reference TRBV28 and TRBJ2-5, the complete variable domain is DVKVTQSSRYLVKRTGEKVFLECVQDMDHENMFWYRQDPGLGLRLIYFSYDVKMKEKGDIPEGYSVSREKKERFSLILESASTNQTSMYLCASSKQIQETQYFGPGTRLLVL.